The 25 T cell receptor beta chains below all came from one sample that was sequenced in a study of OX40 agonist ivuxolimab in advanced cancers. Using immunoSEQ multiplex PCR, the repertoire was profiled, and TCRdb retains in-frame clones only, with some absent. Of 75,000 to 95,000 clones in the sample, about 89% were seen once. Sequenced here: CD4+ or CD8+ T cells sorted from blood, sampled in a trial of the OX40 agonist ivuxolimab. Receptor source: an adult with an advanced solid tumor such as melanoma, head and neck, liver or kidney cancer.

The genes are TRBV28 and TRBJ1-5; TRBD1 agrees at 7 bases. CDR1 is MDHEN, CDR2 SYDVKM, per germline. The CDR3 runs 19 residues. Trimming cost V 6 bases and J 2 bases; bases outside gene matches: 19. The CDR3 is CASSSWAGQATLGNQPQHF. CDR3 DNA: TGTGCCAGCAGCTCGTGGGCTGGACAGGCCACATTAGGCAATCAGCCCCAGCATTTT. The variable domain in full, with the rest retrieved from reference TRBV28 and TRBJ1-5, is DVKVTQSSRYLVKRTGEKVFLECVQDMDHENMFWYRQDPGLGLRLIYFSYDVKMKEKGDIPEGYSVSREKKERFSLILESASTNQTSMYLCASSSWAGQATLGNQPQHFGDGTRLSIL.

V usage is TRBV19 and J usage is TRBJ2-6; 11 positions match TRBD2. The CDR3 sequence is 16 residues long. The germline V gene has CDR1 LNHDA and CDR2 SQIVND (reference sequence). V was clipped by 4 bases and J by 4 bases; unmatched bases: 3. In DNA form, the CDR3 reads TGTGCCAGTAGTAGGGGACTAGCGGACGGGGCCAACGTCCTGACTTTC. It translates to CASSRGLADGANVLTF.

To note about this clone: Other DNA sequences in the same sample also yield this CDR3. The chain couples TRBV18 to TRBJ1-1; no clear D gene. This CDR3 has 14 amino acids. The V gene lost 2 bases and the J gene lost 1 base, with 8 bases spanning the gap. CDR1 and CDR2 (germline): KGHSH, LQKENI. CDR3 in amino acids: CASSPIGRNTEAFF. CDR3 nucleotides: TGTGCCAGCTCACCAATTGGGAGGAACACTGAAGCTTTCTTT.

The genes are TRBV6-6 and TRBJ1-1, with D uncertain. CDR1 MNHNY and CDR2 SVGAGI come from the germline V gene (reference sequence). Trimming took off 8 bases at V and 7 bases at J, with 11 bases between the two ends. This CDR3 is built from 11 residues. CDR3 coding DNA: TGTGCCAGCGTCGGAATATATGAAGCTTTCTTT. This sequence encodes CASVGIYEAFF.

This clone was counted a few times. The V call is TRBV9, the J call TRBJ2-2, with 9 positions matching TRBD1. V gave up 0 bases and J gave up 5 bases; unmatched junction bases: 8. The V gene's germline CDR1 is SGDLS and CDR2 YYNGEE. This CDR3 is built from 17 residues. The CDR3 DNA reads TGTGCCAGCAGCGTAGGAAGAGGACAGGGGAGGACCGGGGAGCTGTTTTTT. It codes for CASSVGRGQGRTGELFF.

This CDR3 is CASSPDSNYEQYV. Here the CDR3 DNA reads TGTGCCAGCTCACCCGACAGTAACTACGAGCAGTACGTC. V is TRBV18 and J is TRBJ2-7; a weak D match, TRBD1 (5 bases). The V gene lost 3 bases and the J gene lost 3 bases, with 9 bases spanning the gap. The germline V gene encodes CDR1 KGHSH and CDR2 LQKENI. The CDR3 consists of 13 residues.

This chain connects TRBV2 to TRBJ1-6, with D perhaps matching TRBD1 (6 bases). The CDR3 is 14 amino acids. Trimming shortened V by 6 bases and J by 9 bases, and 15 bases separated the two germline ends. Per the germline V gene, CDR1 is SNHLY and CDR2 is FYNNEI. In DNA form, the CDR3 reads TGTGCCAGCAGGGCGGACAGCATGAGTTCACCCCTCCACTTT. As protein: CASRADSMSSPLHF.

This rearrangement joins TRBV5-6 to TRBJ2-3, with D unclear. In germline, CDR1 is SGHDT, CDR2 YYEEEE. CDR3 length: 12 residues. The ends were cut back, 6 bases at V and 3 bases at J, with 8 bases in the middle. The CDR3 is CASKSRTDTQYF. In DNA, the CDR3 is TGTGCCAGCAAGAGTCGGACAGATACGCAGTATTTT.

This clone was recorded once. The chain joins TRBV27 to TRBJ2-1, with D hard to call. Trimming shortened V by 0 bases and J by 6 bases, and 9 bases separated the two germline ends. This CDR3 has 14 residues. Looked up from germline, CDR1 is MNHEY and CDR2 is SMNVEV (reference sequence). The CDR3 here is CASSLSPIINEQFF. CDR3 bases: TGTGCCAGCAGTTTATCCCCGATTATCAATGAGCAGTTCTTC.

The chain has TRBV6-1 and TRBJ2-3; 9 nucleotides line up with TRBD2. Germline V CDR1 and CDR2: MNHNS, SASEGT. The CDR3 consists of 15 residues. The ends lost 2 bases at V and 7 bases at J; junction bases unmatched: 7. The chain's CDR3 is CASSELAGGPNTQYF. The CDR3 DNA reads as TGTGCCAGCAGTGAACTCGCGGGAGGGCCAAATACGCAGTATTTT.

The chain is built from TRBV7-2 and TRBJ1-5, with TRBD1 as a possible D gene (6 bases). The germline V gene has CDR1 SGHTA and CDR2 FQGNSA. The CDR3 loop spans 17 amino acids. Trimming pared 2 bases from V and 0 bases from J, leaving 14 bases between. CDR3 nucleotides: TGTGCCAGCAGCTTATTCCCGGGGGGCAATAGCAATCAGCCCCAGCATTTT. This gives the protein CASSLFPGGNSNQPQHF.

The V gene is TRBV5-6, the J gene TRBJ2-3; D may be TRBD1 (5 bases). The CDR3 extends over 16 amino acids. V lost 2 bases, J lost 4 bases, and 17 bases lay in between. Germline V gene sequence: CDR1 SGHDT, CDR2 YYEEEE. The CDR3 DNA follows: TGTGCCAGCAGCTTAGCAGGGAAGGGAAATCCAGATACGCAGTATTTT. It specifies CASSLAGKGNPDTQYF.

This CDR3 is CASSNFLRGRIAGGLSTDTQYF. The DNA for the CDR3 is TGTGCCAGCAGCAATTTTCTTAGGGGGCGGATAGCGGGAGGGCTAAGCACAGATACGCAGTATTTT. This chain connects TRBV7-8 to TRBJ2-3; 11 bases line up with TRBD2. CDR1 and CDR2 (germline): SGHVS, FQNEAQ. This CDR3 is built from 22 residues. Trimming at V came to 5 bases and at J to 0 bases, leaving 22 bases not matched to a gene.

This chain connects TRBV25-1 to TRBJ2-3; D may be TRBD2 (6 bases). Trimming shortened V by 5 bases and J by 6 bases, and 15 bases separated the two germline ends. The CDR3 length is 14 residues. Germline CDR1 and CDR2: MGHDK and SYGVNS. The CDR3 reads CASSWGGISDTQYF. The CDR3 coding sequence is TGTGCCAGCAGTTGGGGCGGGATAAGTGATACGCAGTATTTT.

CDR3 loop: CASSPPGVQLPDTQYF. As DNA, the CDR3 is TGTGCCAGCAGCCCCCCGGGGGTTCAGCTTCCAGATACGCAGTATTTT. This chain links TRBV27 with TRBJ2-3, with D possibly TRBD2 on 6 matching bases. Germline lookup yields CDR1 MNHEY and CDR2 SMNVEV (reference sequence). The ends were cut back, 6 bases at V and 4 bases at J, with 20 bases in the middle. The CDR3 contains 16 residues.

The chain joins TRBV28 to TRBJ2-2, with D possibly TRBD2 on 6 matching bases. The CDR3 length is 14 residues. Germline CDR1 is MDHEN and CDR2 is SYDVKM. Trimming left V 10 bases short and J 1 base short, with 13 bases between. The CDR3: CATGEAGNTGELFF. DNA of the CDR3: TGTGCCACCGGGGAGGCGGGGAACACCGGGGAGCTGTTTTTT.

This chain's CDR3 is CASSRTGLAGGNEQFF. For the CDR3, the DNA is TGTGCCAGCAGCCGAACGGGACTAGCGGGAGGCAATGAGCAGTTCTTC. The chain recombines TRBV7-9 with TRBJ2-1; TRBD2 aligns across 15 bases. The CDR3 spans 16 residues. V shed 5 bases and J 6 bases; nucleotides not matched to a gene: 5. Germline V CDR1 and CDR2: SEHNR, FQNEAQ (reference sequence).

The V and J genes are TRBV30 and TRBJ2-3; the D gene is possibly TRBD1 (6 bases). The CDR3 length is 14 residues. The germline gives CDR1 GTSNPN, CDR2 SVGIG (reference sequence). The V and J ends lost 1 base and 1 base respectively, with 9 bases between them. For the CDR3, the DNA is TGTGCCTGGAGTGAAGGGGGTGGCACAGATACGCAGTATTTT. Protein sequence: CAWSEGGGTDTQYF.

The rearrangement links TRBV29-1 to TRBJ2-4, with unresolved D. The V gene's germline CDR1 is SQVTM and CDR2 ANQGSEA. V was cut by 5 bases and J by 4 bases, with 12 bases left in between. CDR3 size: 13 residues. The CDR3 spells CSVYPLAKNIQYF. The CDR3 nucleotides read TGCAGCGTTTATCCTCTTGCAAAAAACATTCAGTACTTC.

The chain is built from TRBV10-1 and TRBJ2-7, with D perhaps TRBD2 (6 bases). There are 16 residues in the CDR3. V shed 0 bases and J shed 0 bases, with 12 bases lying between them. Per germline, CDR1 WNHNN and CDR2 SYGVQD (reference sequence). The chain's CDR3 is CASSESGGTHSYEQYF. Here the CDR3 DNA reads TGCGCCAGCAGTGAGTCCGGGGGAACCCACTCCTACGAGCAGTACTTC.

This clone was detected only once. The J gene is TRBJ2-2, the V gene TRBV11-2, with 12 positions matching TRBD2. The CDR3 sequence is 17 residues long. J gave up 1 base and V 0 bases, and 0 bases lay outside the gene matches. Germline CDR1 and CDR2: SGHAT and FQNNGV. CDR3 loop: CASSLELAGGNTGELFF. CDR3 sequence (DNA): TGTGCCAGCAGCTTAGAACTAGCGGGAGGGAACACCGGGGAGCTGTTTTTT.

V usage is TRBV7-2 and J usage is TRBJ1-5, with D uncertain. Trimming left V 5 bases short and J 0 bases short, with 14 bases between. The CDR3 consists of 16 residues. Germline lookup yields CDR1 SGHTA and CDR2 FQGNSA. In nucleotides, the CDR3 is TGTGCCAGCAGCCCTCGGCTGTTAGATAGCAATCAGCCCCAGCATTTT. Its translation is CASSPRLLDSNQPQHF. The whole variable domain, filled in from reference TRBV7-2 and TRBJ1-5, reads GAGVSQSPSNKVTEKGKDVELRCDPISGHTALYWYRQSLGQGLEFLIYFQGNSAPDKSGLPSDRFSAERTGGSVSTLTIQRTQQEDSAVYLCASSPRLLDSNQPQHFGDGTRLSIL.

This rearrangement joins TRBV19 to TRBJ2-2; D gene ambiguous. The V gene lost 3 bases and the J gene lost 6 bases, with 11 bases spanning the gap. The CDR3 runs 14 residues. CDR1 and CDR2 (germline): LNHDA, SQIVND (reference sequence). The CDR3 spells CASSISGISGELFF. The DNA of the CDR3 is TGTGCCAGTAGTATTTCCGGTATATCCGGGGAGCTGTTTTTT.

The genes are TRBV27 and TRBJ1-1, with 9 bases fitting TRBD1. CDR1 and CDR2 (germline): MNHEY, SMNVEV (reference sequence). The CDR3 is 13 amino acids. J was trimmed by 4 bases and V by 5 bases; bases with no gene match: 2. Written as DNA, the CDR3 is TGTGCCAGCAGTCCGGACAGGGGCACTGAAGCTTTCTTT. It yields the protein CASSPDRGTEAFF.

The chain joins TRBV15 to TRBJ1-2, with D unresolved. This CDR3 contains 14 residues. V shed 0 bases and J shed 8 bases, with 13 bases lying between them. Germline CDR1 LNHNV, CDR2 YYDKDF (reference sequence). CDR3 DNA: TGTGCCACCAGCAGAGATGTAGCAACCGGCGGCTACACCTTC. This gives the protein CATSRDVATGGYTF.